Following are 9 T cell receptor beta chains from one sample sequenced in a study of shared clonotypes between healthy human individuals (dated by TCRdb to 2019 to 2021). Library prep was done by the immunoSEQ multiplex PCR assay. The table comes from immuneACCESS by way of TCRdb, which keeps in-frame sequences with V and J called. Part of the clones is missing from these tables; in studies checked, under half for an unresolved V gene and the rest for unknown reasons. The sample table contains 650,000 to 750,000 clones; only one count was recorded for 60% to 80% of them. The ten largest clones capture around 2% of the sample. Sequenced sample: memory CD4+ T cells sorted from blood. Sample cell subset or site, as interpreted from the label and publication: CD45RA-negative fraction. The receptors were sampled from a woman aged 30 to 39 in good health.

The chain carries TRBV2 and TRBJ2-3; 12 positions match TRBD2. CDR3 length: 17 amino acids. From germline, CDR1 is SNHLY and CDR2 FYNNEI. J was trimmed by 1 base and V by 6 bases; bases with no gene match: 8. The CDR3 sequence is CASSRLAGVFGTDTQYF. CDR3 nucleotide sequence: TGTGCCAGCAGCAGACTAGCGGGAGTTTTTGGCACAGATACGCAGTATTTT.

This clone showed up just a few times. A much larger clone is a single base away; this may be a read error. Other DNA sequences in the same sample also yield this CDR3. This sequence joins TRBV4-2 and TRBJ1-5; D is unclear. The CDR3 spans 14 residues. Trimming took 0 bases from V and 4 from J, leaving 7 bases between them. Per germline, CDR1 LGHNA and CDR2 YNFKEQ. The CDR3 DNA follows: TGTGCCAGCAGCCAAGACACAAATAATCAGCCCCAGCATTTT. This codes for CASSQDTNNQPQHF.

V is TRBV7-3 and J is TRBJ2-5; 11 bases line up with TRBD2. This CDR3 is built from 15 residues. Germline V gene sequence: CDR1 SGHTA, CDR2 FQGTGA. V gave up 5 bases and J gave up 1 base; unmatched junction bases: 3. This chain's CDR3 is CASSPGLAGQETQYF. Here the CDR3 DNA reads TGTGCCAGCAGCCCTGGACTAGCGGGCCAAGAGACCCAGTACTTC.

CDR3 protein: CASTTGLNYEQYF. CDR3 in DNA: TGTGCCAGCACAACGGGCCTGAACTACGAGCAGTACTTC. The chain has TRBV28 and TRBJ2-7; D uncertain. This CDR3 has 13 amino acids. From germline, CDR1 is MDHEN and CDR2 SYDVKM. Trimming took 7 bases from V and 3 from J, leaving 13 bases between them.

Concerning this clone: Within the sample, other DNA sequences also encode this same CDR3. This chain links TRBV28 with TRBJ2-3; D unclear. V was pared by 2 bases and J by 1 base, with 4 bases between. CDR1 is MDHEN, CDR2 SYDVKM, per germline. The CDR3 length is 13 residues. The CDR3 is CASSLVGTDTQYF. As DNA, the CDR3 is TGTGCCAGCAGTTTAGTAGGCACAGATACGCAGTATTTT.

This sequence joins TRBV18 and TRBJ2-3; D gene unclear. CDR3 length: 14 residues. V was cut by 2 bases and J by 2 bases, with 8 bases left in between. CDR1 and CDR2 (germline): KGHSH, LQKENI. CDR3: CASSPMTDTDTQYF. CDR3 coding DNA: TGTGCCAGCTCACCAATGACCGACACAGATACGCAGTATTTT.

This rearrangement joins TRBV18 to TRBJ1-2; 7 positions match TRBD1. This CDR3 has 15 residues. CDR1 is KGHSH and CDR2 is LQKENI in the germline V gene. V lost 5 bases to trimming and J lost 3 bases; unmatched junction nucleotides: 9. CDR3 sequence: CASSLGSGQYYGYTF. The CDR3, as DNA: TGTGCCAGCTCATTGGGATCGGGACAGTACTATGGCTACACCTTC.

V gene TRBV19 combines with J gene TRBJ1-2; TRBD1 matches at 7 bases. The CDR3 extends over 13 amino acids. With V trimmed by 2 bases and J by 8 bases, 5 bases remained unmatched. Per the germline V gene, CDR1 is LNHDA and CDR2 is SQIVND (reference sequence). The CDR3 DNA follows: TGTGCCAGTAGTATATCCAGGGGGGAAGGCTACACCTTC. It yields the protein CASSISRGEGYTF.

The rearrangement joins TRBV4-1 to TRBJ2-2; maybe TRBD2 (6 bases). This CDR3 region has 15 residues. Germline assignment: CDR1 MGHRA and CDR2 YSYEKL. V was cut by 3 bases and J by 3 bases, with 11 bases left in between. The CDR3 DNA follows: TGCGCCAGCAGCCACCCAACTAGCTACACCGGGGAGCTGTTTTTT. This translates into CASSHPTSYTGELFF.